A single sample is the source of the 5 T cell receptor beta chains below, sequenced in a study of T cells in Graves' hyperthyroidism and ophthalmopathy. There were TCR beta CDR3 regions amplified from RNA transcripts. First-round RT-PCR of the TCR CDR3 relied on the HTBI primer set. TCRdb fed the multiplex PCR reads into MiXCR, producing one record per CDR3 protein. The table records about 460,000 distinct CDR3 sequences, 20% to 25% of them present only once. Sequenced input: blood. Receptors were obtained from a woman between 65 and 79 years old with Graves' ophthalmopathy.

Of note for this clonotype: This may come from a read error, since a much larger clone is one base off. The J gene is TRBJ2-7, the V gene TRBV11-2, with D perhaps matching TRBD2 (6 bases). Germline assignment: CDR1 SGHAT and CDR2 FQNNGV. CDR3 size: 13 residues. The CDR3 here is CASSLAAGYGQYF. For the CDR3, the DNA is TGTGCCAGCAGCTTAGCTGCGGGGTACGGGCAGTACTTC.

V and J are TRBV20-1 and TRBJ2-7; TRBD2 matches at 8 bases. This CDR3 comprises 14 residues. V dropped 5 bases and J dropped 3; count of bases not matched to a gene: 9. The germline CDR1 and CDR2 sequences are DFQATT and SNEGSKA (reference sequence). The CDR3 nucleotides are TGCAGTGCTCGAGGAGGAACTAGCGGCTACGAGCAGTACTTC. This codes for CSARGGTSGYEQYF.

This clonotype was detected ten times or more. The chain recombines TRBV12-3 or TRBV12-4 with TRBJ2-5, with D possibly matching TRBD2 (6 bases). Trimming took 3 bases from V and 0 from J, leaving 8 bases between them. The CDR3 runs to 14 residues. Here the CDR3 DNA reads TGTGCCAGCAGTTTTGCGGGGAACCAAGAGACCCAGTACTTC. Its translation is CASSFAGNQETQYF.

The chain combines TRBV4-1 with TRBJ1-4, with no clear D. The length of the CDR3 is 16 residues. The V end lost 1 base, the J end lost 5 bases, and 14 bases lay between the germline ends. Looked up from germline, CDR1 is MGHRA and CDR2 is YSYEKL. The CDR3 DNA follows: TGCGCCAGCAGCCAAGGAGAAGTCCGGGCCAATGAAAAACTGTTTTTT. Translated: CASSQGEVRANEKLFF.

At least ten counts were recorded for this clonotype. The chain combines TRBV3-1 with TRBJ1-4; D is uncertain. CDR1 is LGHDT, CDR2 YNNKEL, per germline (reference sequence). The V end was cut by 0 bases, the J end by 0 bases, with 5 bases between. The CDR3 runs to 15 residues. CDR3 loop: CASSQDGSTNEKLFF. The CDR3 DNA reads TGTGCCAGCAGCCAAGACGGATCAACTAATGAAAAACTGTTTTTT.